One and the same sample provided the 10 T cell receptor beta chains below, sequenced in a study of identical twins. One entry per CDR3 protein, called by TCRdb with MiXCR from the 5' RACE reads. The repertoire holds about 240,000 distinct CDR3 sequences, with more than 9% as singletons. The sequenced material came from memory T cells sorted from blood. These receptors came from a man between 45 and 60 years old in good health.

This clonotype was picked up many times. In nucleotides, the CDR3 is TGCAGTGCTAATAGCGCGTCCTACGAGCAGTACTTC. It codes for CSANSASYEQYF. The V gene is TRBV20-1, the J gene TRBJ2-7, with a possible D match to TRBD2 (5 bases). V lost 4 bases, J lost 1 base, and 8 bases lay in between. Germline lookup yields CDR1 DFQATT and CDR2 SNEGSKA (reference sequence). This CDR3 has 12 amino acids.

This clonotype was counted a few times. The CDR3 sequence is CASSQNALAGESGTQYF. As DNA, the CDR3 is TGCGCCAGCAGCCAGAACGCACTAGCGGGGGAATCGGGTACGCAGTATTTT. The chain couples TRBV4-3 to TRBJ2-3; 11 nucleotides line up with TRBD2. Germline trimming cut 3 bases from V and 8 bases from J; bases unmatched to any gene: 13. The CDR3 totals 17 residues. Germline CDR1 reads LGHNA; CDR2 reads YSLEER.

CDR3 amino acids: CASSPSPKDSTGELFF. DNA of the CDR3: TGTGCCAGCTCACCCTCCCCGAAGGATTCCACCGGGGAGCTGTTTTTT. The chain has TRBV18 and TRBJ2-2; D ambiguous. Per the germline V gene, CDR1 is KGHSH and CDR2 is LQKENI. V was trimmed by 3 bases and J by 4 bases, leaving 15 bases between them. The CDR3 loop spans 16 amino acids.

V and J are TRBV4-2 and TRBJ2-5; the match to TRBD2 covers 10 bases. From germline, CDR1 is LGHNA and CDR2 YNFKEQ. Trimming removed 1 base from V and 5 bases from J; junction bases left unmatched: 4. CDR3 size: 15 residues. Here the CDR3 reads CASSQAGLAAETQYF. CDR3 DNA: TGTGCCAGCAGCCAAGCCGGACTAGCGGCGGAGACCCAGTACTTC.

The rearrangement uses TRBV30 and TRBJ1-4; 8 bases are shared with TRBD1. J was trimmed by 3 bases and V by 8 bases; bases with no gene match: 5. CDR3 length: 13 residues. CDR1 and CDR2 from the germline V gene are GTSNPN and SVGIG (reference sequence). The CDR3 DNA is TGTGCCGGACAGGGCGCTGCTAATGAAAAACTGTTTTTT. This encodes CAGQGAANEKLFF. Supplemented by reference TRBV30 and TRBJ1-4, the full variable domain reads SQTIHQWPATLVQPVGSPLSLECTVEGTSNPNLYWYRQAAGRGLQLLFYSVGIGQISSEVPQNLSASRPQDRQFILSSKKLLLSDSGFYLCAGQGAANEKLFFGSGTQLSVL.

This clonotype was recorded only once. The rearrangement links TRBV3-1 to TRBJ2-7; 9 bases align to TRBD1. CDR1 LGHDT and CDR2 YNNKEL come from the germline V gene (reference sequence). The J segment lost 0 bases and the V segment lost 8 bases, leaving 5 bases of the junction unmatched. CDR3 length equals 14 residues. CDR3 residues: CASRDRASSYEQYF. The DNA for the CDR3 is TGTGCCAGCCGGGACAGGGCGAGCTCCTACGAGCAGTACTTC.

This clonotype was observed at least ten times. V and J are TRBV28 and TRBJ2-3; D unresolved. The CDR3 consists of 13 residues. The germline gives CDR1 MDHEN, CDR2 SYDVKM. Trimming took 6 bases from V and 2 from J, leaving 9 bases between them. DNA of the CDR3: TGTGCCAGCAGCCTAACCGACACAGATACGCAGTATTTT. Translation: CASSLTDTDTQYF.

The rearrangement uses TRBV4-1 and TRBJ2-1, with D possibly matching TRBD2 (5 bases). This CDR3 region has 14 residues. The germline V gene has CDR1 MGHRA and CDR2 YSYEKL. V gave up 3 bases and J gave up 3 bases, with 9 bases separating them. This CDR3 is CASSHPRGYNEQFF. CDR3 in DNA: TGCGCCAGCAGCCACCCTCGGGGCTACAATGAGCAGTTCTTC.

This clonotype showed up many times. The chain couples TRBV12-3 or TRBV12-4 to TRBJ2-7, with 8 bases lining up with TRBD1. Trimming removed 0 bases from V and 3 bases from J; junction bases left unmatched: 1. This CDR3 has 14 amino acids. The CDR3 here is CASSLADRVYEQYF. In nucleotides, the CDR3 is TGTGCCAGCAGTTTAGCGGACAGGGTCTACGAGCAGTACTTC.

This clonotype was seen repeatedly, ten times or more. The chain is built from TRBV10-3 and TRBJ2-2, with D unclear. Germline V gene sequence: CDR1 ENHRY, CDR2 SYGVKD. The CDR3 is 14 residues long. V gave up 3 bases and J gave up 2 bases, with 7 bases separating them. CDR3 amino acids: CAISEQTNTGELFF. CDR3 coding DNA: TGTGCCATCAGTGAACAAACTAACACCGGGGAGCTGTTTTTT.